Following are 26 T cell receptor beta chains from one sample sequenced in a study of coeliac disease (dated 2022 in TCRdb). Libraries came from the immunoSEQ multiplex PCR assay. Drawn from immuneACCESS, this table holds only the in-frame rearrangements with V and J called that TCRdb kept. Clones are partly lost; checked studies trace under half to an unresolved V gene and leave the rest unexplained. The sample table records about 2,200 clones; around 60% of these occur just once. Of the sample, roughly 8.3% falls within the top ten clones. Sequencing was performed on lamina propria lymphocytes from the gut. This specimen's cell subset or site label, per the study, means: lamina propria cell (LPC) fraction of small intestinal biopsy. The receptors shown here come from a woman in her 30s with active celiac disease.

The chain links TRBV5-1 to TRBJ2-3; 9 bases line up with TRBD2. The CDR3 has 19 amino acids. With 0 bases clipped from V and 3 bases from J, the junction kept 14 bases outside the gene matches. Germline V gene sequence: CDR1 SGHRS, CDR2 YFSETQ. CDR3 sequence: CASSLAPPSGRTGTDTQYF. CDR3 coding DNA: TGCGCCAGCAGCTTGGCCCCTCCGAGCGGGAGGACGGGGACAGATACGCAGTATTTT.

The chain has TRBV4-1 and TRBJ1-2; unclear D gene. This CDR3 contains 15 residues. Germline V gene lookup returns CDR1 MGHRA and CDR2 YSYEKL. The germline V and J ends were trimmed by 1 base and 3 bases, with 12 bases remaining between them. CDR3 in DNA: TGCGCCAGCAGCCAAGGGAGCCGACGTGACTATGGCTACACCTTC. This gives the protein CASSQGSRRDYGYTF.

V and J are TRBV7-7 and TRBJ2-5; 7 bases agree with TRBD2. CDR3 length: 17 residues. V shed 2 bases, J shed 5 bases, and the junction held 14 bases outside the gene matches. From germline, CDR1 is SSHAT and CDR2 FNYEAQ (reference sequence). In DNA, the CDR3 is TGTGCCAGCAGCTTAAGCGTGTTGCGGGAGAAACCTGAGACCCAGTACTTC. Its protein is CASSLSVLREKPETQYF. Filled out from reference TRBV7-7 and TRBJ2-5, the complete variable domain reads GAGVSQSPRYKVTKRGQDVTLRCDPISSHATLYWYQQALGQGPEFLTYFNYEAQPDKSGLPSDRFSAERPEGSISTLTIQRTEQRDSAMYRCASSLSVLREKPETQYFGPGTRLLVL.

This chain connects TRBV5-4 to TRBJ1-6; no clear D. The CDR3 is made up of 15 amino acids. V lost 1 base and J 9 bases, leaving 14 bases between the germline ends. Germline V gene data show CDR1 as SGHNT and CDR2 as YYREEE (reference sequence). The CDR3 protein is CASSLWPVNTSPLHF. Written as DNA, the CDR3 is TGTGCCAGCAGCTTGTGGCCAGTGAATACTTCACCCCTCCACTTT.

The CDR3 region has the DNA TGTGCCAGCAGCTTAGTGGGACAGGGTTCATACGAGCAGTACTTC. It codes for CASSLVGQGSYEQYF. This chain links TRBV11-2 with TRBJ2-7; 9 positions agree with TRBD1. The CDR3 extends over 15 amino acids. Per the germline V gene, CDR1 is SGHAT and CDR2 is FQNNGV. V dropped 1 base and J dropped 4; count of bases not matched to a gene: 5.

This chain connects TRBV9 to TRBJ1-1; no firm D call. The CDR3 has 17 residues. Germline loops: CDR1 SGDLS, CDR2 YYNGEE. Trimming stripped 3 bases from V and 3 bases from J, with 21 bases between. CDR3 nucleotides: TGTGCCAGCAGCGCCATAAGAGCTGTGGGCCCTTACACTGAAGCTTTCTTT. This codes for CASSAIRAVGPYTEAFF.

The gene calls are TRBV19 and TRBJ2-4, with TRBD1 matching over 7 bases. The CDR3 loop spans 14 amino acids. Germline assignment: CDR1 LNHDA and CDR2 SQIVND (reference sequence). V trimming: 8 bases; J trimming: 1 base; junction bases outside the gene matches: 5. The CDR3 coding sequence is TGTGCCAGTGCTGAACAGGGGGCCAAAAACATTCAGTACTTC. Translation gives CASAEQGAKNIQYF.

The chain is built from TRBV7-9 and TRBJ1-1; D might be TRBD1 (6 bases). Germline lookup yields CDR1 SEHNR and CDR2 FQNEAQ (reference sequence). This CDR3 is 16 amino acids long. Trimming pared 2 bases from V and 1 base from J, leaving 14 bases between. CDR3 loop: CASSLRGGEWNTEAFF. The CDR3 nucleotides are TGTGCCAGCAGCTTAAGGGGGGGGGAGTGGAACACTGAAGCTTTCTTT.

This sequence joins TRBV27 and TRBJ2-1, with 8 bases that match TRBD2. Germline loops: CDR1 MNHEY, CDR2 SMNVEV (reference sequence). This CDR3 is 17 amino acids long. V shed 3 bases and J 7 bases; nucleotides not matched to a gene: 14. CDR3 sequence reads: CASSFGQAGVPPNEQFF. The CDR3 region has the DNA TGTGCCAGCAGTTTCGGCCAAGCGGGAGTGCCACCAAATGAGCAGTTCTTC.

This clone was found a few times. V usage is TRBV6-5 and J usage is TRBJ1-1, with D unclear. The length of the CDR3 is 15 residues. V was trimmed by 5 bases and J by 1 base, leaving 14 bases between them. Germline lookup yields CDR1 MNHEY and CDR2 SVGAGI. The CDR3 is CASSARSHQNTEAFF. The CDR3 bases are TGTGCCAGCAGTGCACGCTCACACCAGAACACTGAAGCTTTCTTT.

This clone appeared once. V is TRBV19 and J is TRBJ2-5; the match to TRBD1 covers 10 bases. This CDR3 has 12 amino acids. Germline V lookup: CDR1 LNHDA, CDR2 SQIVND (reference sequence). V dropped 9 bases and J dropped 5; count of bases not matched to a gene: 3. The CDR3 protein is CASGTGVETQYF. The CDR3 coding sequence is TGTGCCAGCGGGACAGGGGTTGAGACCCAGTACTTC.

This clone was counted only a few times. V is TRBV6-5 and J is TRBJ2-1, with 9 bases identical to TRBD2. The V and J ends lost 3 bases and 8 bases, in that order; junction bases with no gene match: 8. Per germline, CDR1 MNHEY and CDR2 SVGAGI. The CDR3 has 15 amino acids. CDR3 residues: CASSYGAGGHYEQFF. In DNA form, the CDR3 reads TGTGCCAGCAGTTATGGGGCGGGGGGGCATTATGAGCAGTTCTTC.

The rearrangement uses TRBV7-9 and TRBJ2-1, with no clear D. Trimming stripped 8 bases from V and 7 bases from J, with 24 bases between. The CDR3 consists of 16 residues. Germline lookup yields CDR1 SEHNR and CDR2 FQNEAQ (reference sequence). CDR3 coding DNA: TGTGCCAGCTATTTTCTAAACCGGCTAGATGGGAATGAGCAGTTCTTC. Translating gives CASYFLNRLDGNEQFF.

This CDR3 reads CASSLVGGNYEQYF. CDR3 bases: TGTGCCAGCAGCTTGGTCGGGGGAAACTACGAGCAGTACTTC. V usage is TRBV11-2 and J usage is TRBJ2-7; D might be TRBD2 (6 bases). Germline V CDR1 and CDR2: SGHAT, FQNNGV. V was shortened by 3 bases and J by 3 bases, with 12 bases between the two germline ends. CDR3 size: 14 residues.

Here the CDR3 DNA reads TGTGCCAGCAGCGTAGCGGTTAGGGGTGAGCAGTTCTTC. Protein: CASSVAVRGEQFF. V usage is TRBV9 and J usage is TRBJ2-1; a possible D gene is TRBD1 (5 bases). The CDR3 covers 13 residues. Germline CDR1 and CDR2: SGDLS and YYNGEE. V dropped 0 bases and J dropped 9 bases, with 10 bases sitting between them.

CDR3 protein: CASSHQGGGNTEAFF. CDR3 nucleotide sequence: TGCGCCAGCAGCCACCAAGGGGGGGGGAACACTGAAGCTTTCTTT. The chain recombines TRBV4-1 with TRBJ1-1, with a tentative D call TRBD1 (6 bases). CDR1 is MGHRA and CDR2 is YSYEKL in the germline V gene. Trimming stripped 3 bases from V and 1 base from J, with 12 bases between. This CDR3 is built from 15 residues.

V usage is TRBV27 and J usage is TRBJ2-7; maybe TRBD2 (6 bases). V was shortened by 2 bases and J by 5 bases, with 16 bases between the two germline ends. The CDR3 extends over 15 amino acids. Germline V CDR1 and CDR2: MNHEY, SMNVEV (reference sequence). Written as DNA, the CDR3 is TGTGCCAGCAGTTTAGGGGGTCGGGGGTTCCACGAGCAGTACTTC. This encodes CASSLGGRGFHEQYF.

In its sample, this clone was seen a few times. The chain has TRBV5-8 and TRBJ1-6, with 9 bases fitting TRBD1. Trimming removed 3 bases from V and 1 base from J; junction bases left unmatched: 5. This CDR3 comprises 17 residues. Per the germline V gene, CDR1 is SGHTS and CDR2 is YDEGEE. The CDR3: CASSWEQGASYNSPLHF. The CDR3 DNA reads TGTGCCAGCAGCTGGGAACAGGGGGCGTCCTATAATTCACCCCTCCACTTT.

CDR3 coding DNA: TGTGCCAGCAGTGATCAATTCCAAGAGACCCAGTACTTC. This sequence encodes CASSDQFQETQYF. The chain couples TRBV2 to TRBJ2-5; D unresolved. The V end lost 3 bases, the J end lost 1 base, and 6 bases lay between the germline ends. This CDR3 spans 13 amino acids. The germline V gene encodes CDR1 SNHLY and CDR2 FYNNEI.

The CDR3 region has the DNA TGTGCCAGCAGTTTATTCCCCCGGACAGGGGCCTACGAGCAGTACTTC. Amino acid sequence: CASSLFPRTGAYEQYF. The V call is TRBV27, the J call TRBJ2-7, with 9 positions matching TRBD1. The trim removed 1 base at V and 2 bases at J, leaving 6 bases unmatched. Germline CDR1 MNHEY, CDR2 SMNVEV (reference sequence). This CDR3 spans 16 amino acids.

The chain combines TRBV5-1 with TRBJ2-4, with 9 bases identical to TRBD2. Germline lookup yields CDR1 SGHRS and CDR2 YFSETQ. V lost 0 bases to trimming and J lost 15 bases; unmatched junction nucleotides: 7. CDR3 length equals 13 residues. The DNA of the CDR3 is TGCGCCAGCAGCTTGGCTAGCGGGGCCGGGATGTACTTC. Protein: CASSLASGAGMYF.

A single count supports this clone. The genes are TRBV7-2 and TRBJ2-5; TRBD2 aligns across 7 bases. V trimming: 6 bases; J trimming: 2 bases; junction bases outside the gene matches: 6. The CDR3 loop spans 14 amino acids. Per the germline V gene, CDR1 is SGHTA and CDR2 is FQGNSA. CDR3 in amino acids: CASSSRRGQETQYF. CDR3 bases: TGTGCCAGCAGTAGCCGGCGGGGGCAAGAGACCCAGTACTTC.

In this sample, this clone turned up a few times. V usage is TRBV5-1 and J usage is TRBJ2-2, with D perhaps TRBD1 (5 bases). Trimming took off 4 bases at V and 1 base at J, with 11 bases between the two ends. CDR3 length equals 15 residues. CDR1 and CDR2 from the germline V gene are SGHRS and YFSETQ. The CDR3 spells CASSPSQGNTGELFF. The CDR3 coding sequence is TGCGCCAGCAGCCCCAGCCAGGGGAACACCGGGGAGCTGTTTTTT.

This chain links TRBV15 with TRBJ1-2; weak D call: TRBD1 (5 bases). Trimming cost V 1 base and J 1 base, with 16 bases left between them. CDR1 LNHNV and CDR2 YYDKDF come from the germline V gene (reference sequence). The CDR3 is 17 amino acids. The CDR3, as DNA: TGTGCCACCAGCAGAGCCCATCGGGGGGGTCATAACTATGGCTACACCTTC. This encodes CATSRAHRGGHNYGYTF.

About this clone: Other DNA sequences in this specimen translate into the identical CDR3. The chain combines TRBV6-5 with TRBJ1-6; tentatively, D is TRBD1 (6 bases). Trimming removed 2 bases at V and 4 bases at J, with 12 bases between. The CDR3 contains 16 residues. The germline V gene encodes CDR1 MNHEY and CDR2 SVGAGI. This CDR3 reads CASSYQGTLYNSPLHF. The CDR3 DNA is TGTGCCAGCAGTTACCAGGGGACACTTTATAATTCACCCCTCCACTTT.

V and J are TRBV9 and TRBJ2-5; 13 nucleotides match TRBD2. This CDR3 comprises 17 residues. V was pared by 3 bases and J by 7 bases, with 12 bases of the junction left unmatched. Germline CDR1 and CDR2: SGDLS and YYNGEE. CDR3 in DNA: TGTGCCAGCAGCGGCATCGGGACTAGCGGGGTGCGGGGGACCCAGTACTTC. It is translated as CASSGIGTSGVRGTQYF.